This TCR beta chain was observed in a study of human T cells and chemical hapten exposure. Using its own MiXCR run on the RACE reads, TCRdb lists one record per CDR3 protein. The sample yields 50,000 to 70,000 distinct CDR3 sequences, roughly 12% seen once. Time point denoted: patch test 3, about 24 weeks after DPC sensitization. The treatment denotes: therapeutic diphenylcyclopropenone sensitization with weekly scalp DPC. V trimming: 5 bases; J trimming: 5 bases; junction bases outside the gene matches: 11. Germline V gene sequence: CDR1 SEHNR, CDR2 FQNEAQ (reference sequence). This CDR3 spans 16 amino acids.

V is TRBV7-9 and J is TRBJ2-1; TRBD2 matches at 8 bases. The sequencing used whole blood, collected in connection with sensitization to the hapten diphenylcyclopropenone (DPC). The clonotype comes from a man aged 25 to 40 with alopecia areata. Some clones in this sample may be carry-over from other donors' samples. The CDR3 spells CASSLEPGLVHNEQFF. The CDR3 nucleotides read TGTGCCAGCAGCCTAGAACCGGGACTAGTCCACAATGAGCAGTTCTTC.